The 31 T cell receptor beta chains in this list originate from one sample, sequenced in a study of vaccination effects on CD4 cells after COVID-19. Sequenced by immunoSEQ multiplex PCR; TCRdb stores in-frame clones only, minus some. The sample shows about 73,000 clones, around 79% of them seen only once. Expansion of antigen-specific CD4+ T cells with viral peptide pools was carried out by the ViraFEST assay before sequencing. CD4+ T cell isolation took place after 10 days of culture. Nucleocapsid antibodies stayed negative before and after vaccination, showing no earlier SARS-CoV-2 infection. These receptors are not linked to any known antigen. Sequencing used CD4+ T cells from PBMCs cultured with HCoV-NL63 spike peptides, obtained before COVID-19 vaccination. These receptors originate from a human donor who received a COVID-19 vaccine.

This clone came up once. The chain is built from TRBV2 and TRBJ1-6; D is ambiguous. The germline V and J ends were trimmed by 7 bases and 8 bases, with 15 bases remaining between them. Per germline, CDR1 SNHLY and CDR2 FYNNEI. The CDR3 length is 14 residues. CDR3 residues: CASTSTRSDSPLHF. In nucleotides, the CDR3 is TGTGCCAGCACTAGCACCCGGAGCGATTCACCCCTCCACTTT. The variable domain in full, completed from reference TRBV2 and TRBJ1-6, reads EPEVTQTPSHQVTQMGQEVILRCVPISNHLYFYWYRQILGQKVEFLVSFYNNEISEKSEIFDDQFSVERPDGSNFTLKIRSTKLEDSAMYFCASTSTRSDSPLHFGNGTRLTVT.

Written as DNA, the CDR3 is TGTGCCATCCTCCCGGGGGCACAGATTCAAGAGACCCAGTACTTC. Its translation is CAILPGAQIQETQYF. The V gene is TRBV28, the J gene TRBJ2-5; D may correspond to TRBD1 or TRBD2 (6 bases each). The CDR3 runs 15 residues. V shed 10 bases and J shed 2 bases, with 20 bases lying between them. Germline CDR1 MDHEN, CDR2 SYDVKM. Supplemented by reference TRBV28 and TRBJ2-5, the full variable domain reads DVKVTQSSRYLVKRTGEKVFLECVQDMDHENMFWYRQDPGLGLRLIYFSYDVKMKEKGDIPEGYSVSREKKERFSLILESASTNQTSMYLCAILPGAQIQETQYFGPGTRLLVL.

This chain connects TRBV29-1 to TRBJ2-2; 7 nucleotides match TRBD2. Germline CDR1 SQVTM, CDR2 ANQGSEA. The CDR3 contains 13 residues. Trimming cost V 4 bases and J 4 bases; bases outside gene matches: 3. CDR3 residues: CSVAGGGTGELFF. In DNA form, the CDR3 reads TGCAGCGTTGCTGGGGGGGGCACCGGGGAGCTGTTTTTT.

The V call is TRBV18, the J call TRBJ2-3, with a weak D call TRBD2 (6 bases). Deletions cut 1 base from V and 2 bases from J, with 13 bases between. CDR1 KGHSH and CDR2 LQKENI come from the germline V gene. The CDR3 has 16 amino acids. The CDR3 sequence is CASSPRGGTLTDTQYF. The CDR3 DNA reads TGTGCCAGCTCACCACGCGGAGGGACGCTCACAGATACGCAGTATTTT.

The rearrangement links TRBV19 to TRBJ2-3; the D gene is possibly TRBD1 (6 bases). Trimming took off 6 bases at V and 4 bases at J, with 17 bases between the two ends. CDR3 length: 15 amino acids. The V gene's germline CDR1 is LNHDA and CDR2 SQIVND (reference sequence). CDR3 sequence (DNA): TGTGCCAGTAGACCAAGGGGGAAAGGGGCAGATACGCAGTATTTT. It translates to CASRPRGKGADTQYF.

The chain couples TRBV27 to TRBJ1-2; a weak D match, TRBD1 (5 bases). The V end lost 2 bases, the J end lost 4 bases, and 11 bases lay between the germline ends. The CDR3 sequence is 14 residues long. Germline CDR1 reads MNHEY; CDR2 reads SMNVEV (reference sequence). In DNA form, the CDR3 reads TGTGCCAGCAGTTTAAGAGGGGAGCTCTATGGCTACACCTTC. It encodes CASSLRGELYGYTF.

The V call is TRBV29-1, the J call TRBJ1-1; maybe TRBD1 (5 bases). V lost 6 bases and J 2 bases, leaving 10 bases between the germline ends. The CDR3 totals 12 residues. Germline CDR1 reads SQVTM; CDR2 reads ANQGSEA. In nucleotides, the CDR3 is TGCAGCGTAAAACAGGTAAACACTGAAGCTTTCTTT. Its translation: CSVKQVNTEAFF.

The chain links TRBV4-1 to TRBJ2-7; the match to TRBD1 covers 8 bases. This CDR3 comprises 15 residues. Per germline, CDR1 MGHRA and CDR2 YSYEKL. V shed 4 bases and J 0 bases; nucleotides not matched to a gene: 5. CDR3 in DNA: TGCGCCAGCAGCCTTCGGACAGGGAGCTCCTACGAGCAGTACGTC. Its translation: CASSLRTGSSYEQYV.

CDR3 amino acids: CATSDFTDRGAGELFF. The CDR3, as DNA: TGTGCCACCAGTGATTTCACGGACAGGGGCGCCGGGGAGCTGTTTTTT. The rearrangement links TRBV24-1 to TRBJ2-2; TRBD1 matches 9 bases. Germline-derived CDR1 and CDR2 are KGHDR and SFDVKD. The CDR3 loop spans 16 amino acids. V lost 1 base, J lost 6 bases, and 5 bases stayed unmatched.

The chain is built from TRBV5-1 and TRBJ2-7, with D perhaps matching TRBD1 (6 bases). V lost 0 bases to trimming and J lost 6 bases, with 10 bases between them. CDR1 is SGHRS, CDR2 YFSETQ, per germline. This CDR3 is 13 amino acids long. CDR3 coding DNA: TGCGCCAGCAGCTTGGTTGAAGGGGGCGAGCAGTACGTC. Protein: CASSLVEGGEQYV.

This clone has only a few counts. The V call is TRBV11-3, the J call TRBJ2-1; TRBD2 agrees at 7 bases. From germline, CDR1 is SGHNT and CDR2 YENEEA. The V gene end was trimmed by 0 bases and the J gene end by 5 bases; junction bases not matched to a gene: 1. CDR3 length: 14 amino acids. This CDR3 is CASSLDGGNNEQFF. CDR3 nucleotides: TGTGCCAGCAGCTTAGACGGGGGGAACAATGAGCAGTTCTTC.

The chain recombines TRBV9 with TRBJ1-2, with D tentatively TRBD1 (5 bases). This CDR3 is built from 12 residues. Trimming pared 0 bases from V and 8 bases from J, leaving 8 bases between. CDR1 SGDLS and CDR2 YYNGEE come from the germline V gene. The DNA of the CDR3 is TGTGCCAGCAGCGTAGAAGGGGAAGGCTACACCTTC. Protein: CASSVEGEGYTF.

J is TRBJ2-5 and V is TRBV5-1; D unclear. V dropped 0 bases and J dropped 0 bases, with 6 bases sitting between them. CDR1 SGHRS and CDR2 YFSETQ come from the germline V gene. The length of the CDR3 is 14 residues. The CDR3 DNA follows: TGCGCCAGCAGCTTGGTGGTGTACCAAGAGACCCAGTACTTC. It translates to CASSLVVYQETQYF.

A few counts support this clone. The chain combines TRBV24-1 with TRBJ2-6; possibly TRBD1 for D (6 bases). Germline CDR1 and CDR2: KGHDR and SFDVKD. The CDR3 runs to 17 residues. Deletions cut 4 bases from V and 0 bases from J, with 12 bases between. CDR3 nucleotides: TGTGCCACCAGTGAAGTGGACAGCCTCTCTGGGGCCAACGTCCTGACTTTC. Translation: CATSEVDSLSGANVLTF.

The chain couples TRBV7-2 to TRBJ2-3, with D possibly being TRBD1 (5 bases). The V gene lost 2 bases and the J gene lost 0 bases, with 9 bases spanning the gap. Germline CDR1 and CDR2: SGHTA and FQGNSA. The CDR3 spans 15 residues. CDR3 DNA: TGTGCCAGCAGCTTACAGACAGAGAGCACAGATACGCAGTATTTT. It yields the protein CASSLQTESTDTQYF.

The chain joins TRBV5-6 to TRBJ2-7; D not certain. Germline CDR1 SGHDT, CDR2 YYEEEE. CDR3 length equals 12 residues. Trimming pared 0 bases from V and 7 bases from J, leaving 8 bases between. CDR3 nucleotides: TGTGCCAGCAGCTTGGCTGAGGCGGAGCAGTACGTC. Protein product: CASSLAEAEQYV.

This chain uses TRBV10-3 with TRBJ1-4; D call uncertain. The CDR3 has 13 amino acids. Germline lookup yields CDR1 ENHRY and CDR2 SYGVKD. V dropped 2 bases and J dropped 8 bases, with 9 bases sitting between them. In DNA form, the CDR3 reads TGTGCCATCAGTGAGGATAAGACCGAAAAACTGTTTTTT. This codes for CAISEDKTEKLFF.

CDR3 nucleotides: TGTGCCAGCAGCTATGGACGGGGGAACACTGAAGCTTTCTTT. This translates into CASSYGRGNTEAFF. The chain uses TRBV5-6 and TRBJ1-1; the D is unclear. Germline V gene lookup returns CDR1 SGHDT and CDR2 YYEEEE. The V gene lost 3 bases and the J gene lost 1 base, with 10 bases spanning the gap. This CDR3 spans 14 amino acids.

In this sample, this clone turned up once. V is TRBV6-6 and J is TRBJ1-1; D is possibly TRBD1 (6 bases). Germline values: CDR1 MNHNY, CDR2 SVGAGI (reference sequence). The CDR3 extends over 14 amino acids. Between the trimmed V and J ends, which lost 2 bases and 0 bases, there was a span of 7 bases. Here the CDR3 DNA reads TGTGCCAGCAGTTACCAGGGGATGAACACTGAAGCTTTCTTT. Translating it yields CASSYQGMNTEAFF.

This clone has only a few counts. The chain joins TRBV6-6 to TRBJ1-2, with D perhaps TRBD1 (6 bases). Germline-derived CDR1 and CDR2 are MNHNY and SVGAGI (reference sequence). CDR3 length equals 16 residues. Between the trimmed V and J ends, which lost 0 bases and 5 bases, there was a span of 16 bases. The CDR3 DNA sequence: TGTGCCAGCAGTTACTCGGGGCAGGGGCAGGAATATGGCTACACCTTC. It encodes CASSYSGQGQEYGYTF.

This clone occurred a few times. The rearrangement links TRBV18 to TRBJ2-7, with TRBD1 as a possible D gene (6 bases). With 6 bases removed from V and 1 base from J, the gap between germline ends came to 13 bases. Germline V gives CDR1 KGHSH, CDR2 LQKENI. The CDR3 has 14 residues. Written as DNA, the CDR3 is TGTGCCAGCTCCTACAGTACAGGGTCCTACGAGCAGTACGTC. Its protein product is CASSYSTGSYEQYV.

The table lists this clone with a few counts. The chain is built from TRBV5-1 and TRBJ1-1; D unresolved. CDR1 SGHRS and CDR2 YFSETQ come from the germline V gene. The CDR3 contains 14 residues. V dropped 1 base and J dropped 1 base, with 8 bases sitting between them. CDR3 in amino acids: CASSLRAPNTEAFF. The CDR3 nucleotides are TGCGCCAGCAGCTTGAGGGCACCGAACACTGAAGCTTTCTTT.

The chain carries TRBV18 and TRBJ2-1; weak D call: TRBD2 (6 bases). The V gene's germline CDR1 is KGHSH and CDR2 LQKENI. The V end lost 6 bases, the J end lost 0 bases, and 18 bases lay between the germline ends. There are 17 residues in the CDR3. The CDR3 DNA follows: TGTGCCAGCTCGAGCCTCGGGGTCGGGAGCTCCTACAATGAGCAGTTCTTC. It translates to CASSSLGVGSSYNEQFF.

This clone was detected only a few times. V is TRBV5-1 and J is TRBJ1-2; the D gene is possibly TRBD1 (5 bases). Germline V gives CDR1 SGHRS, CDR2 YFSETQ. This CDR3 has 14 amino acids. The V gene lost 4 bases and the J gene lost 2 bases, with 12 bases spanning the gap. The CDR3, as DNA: TGCGCCAGCAGCGACCCCAGGGCCAACTATGGCTACACCTTC. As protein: CASSDPRANYGYTF.

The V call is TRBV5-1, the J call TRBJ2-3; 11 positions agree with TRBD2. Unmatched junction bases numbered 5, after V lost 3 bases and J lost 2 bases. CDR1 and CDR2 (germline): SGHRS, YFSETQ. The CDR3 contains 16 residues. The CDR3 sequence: CASSSLAGGNTDTQYF. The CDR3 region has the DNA TGCGCCAGCAGCTCCCTAGCGGGGGGAAACACAGATACGCAGTATTTT.

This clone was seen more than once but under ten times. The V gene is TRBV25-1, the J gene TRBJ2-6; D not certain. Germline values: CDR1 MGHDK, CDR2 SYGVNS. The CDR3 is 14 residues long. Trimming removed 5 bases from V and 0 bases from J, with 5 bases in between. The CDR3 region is CASSPPSGANVLTF. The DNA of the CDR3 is TGTGCCAGCAGTCCGCCCTCTGGGGCCAACGTCCTGACTTTC.

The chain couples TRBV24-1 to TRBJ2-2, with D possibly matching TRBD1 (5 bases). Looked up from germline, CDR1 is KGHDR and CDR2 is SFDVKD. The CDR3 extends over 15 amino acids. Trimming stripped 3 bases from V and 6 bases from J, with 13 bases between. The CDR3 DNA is TGTGCCACCAGTGATGCCGGCAGGGTGGCCGGGGAGCTGTTTTTT. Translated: CATSDAGRVAGELFF.

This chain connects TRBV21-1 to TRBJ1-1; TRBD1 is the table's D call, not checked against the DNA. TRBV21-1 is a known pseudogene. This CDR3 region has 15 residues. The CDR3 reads CASSKLVRGYTEAFF. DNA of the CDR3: TGTGCCAGCAGCAAATTAGTCAGGGGCTACACTGAAGCTTTCTTT.

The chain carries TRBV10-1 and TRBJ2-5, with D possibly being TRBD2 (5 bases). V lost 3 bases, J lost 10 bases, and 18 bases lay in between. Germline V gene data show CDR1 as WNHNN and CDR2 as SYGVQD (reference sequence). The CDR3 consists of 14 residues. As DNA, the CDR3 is TGCGCCAGCAGTGATCAGAGGGCGGCAAATATCCAGTACTTC. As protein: CASSDQRAANIQYF.

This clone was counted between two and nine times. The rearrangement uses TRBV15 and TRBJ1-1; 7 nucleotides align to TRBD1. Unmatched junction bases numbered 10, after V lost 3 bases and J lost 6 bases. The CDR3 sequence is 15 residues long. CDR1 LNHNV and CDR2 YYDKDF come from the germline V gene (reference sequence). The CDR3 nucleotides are TGTGCCACCAGCAGCGAACAGGGGATCAGGCCTGAAGCTTTCTTT. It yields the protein CATSSEQGIRPEAFF.

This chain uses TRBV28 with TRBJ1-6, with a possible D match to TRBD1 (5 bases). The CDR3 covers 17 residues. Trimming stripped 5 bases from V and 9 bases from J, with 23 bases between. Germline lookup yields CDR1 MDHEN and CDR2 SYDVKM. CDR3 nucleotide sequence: TGTGCCAGCAGTCCCCCAAGACAGTTCTCCACAATTTCACCCCTCCACTTT. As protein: CASSPPRQFSTISPLHF.